These T cell receptor beta chains were read from a single sample in a study of T cells in Graves' hyperthyroidism and ophthalmopathy. Using its own MiXCR run on the multiplex PCR reads, TCRdb lists one record per CDR3 protein. The sample shows roughly 740,000 distinct CDR3 sequences, about a sixth of them seen only once. Sequences were obtained from blood. The receptors stem from a man between 18 and 35 years old with Graves' hyperthyroidism. The CDR3 runs from the conserved cysteine through the conserved F or W. The D gene is left open where the match is weak. Size tells how often a clone was seen (once, few, many) or the class of an expanded clone, and some rows leave it out.

clone_size,j_call,d_call,v_call,cdr3_nt,cdr3_aa
many,TRBJ1-2,NA,TRBV7-2,TGTGCCAGCAGCACGACAGGTCTCGACTATGGCTACACCTTC,CASSTTGLDYGYTF
NA,TRBJ2-1,NA,TRBV20-1,TGCAGTGGCCAAGGACTAAGCTCCTACAATGAGCAGTTCTTC,CSGQGLSSYNEQFF
few,TRBJ2-3,NA,TRBV2,TGTGCCAGCAACCGGGACGGCAGCACAGATACGCAGTATTTT,CASNRDGSTDTQYF
many,TRBJ1-5,NA,TRBV12-3/TRBV12-4,TGTGCCAGCAGTTTAGACCTGGGGTTGCATAGCAATCAGCCCCAGCATTTT,CASSLDLGLHSNQPQHF
many,TRBJ2-5,NA,TRBV18,TGTGCCAGCTCACCAGAGACTGAGAGAGAGACCCAGTACTTC,CASSPETERETQYF
few,TRBJ2-1,NA,TRBV11-3,TGTGCCAGCAGCTTAGCCCCGGTAGGTGAGCAGTTCTTC,CASSLAPVGEQFF
many,TRBJ2-1,NA,TRBV11-2,TGTGCCAGCAGCTTAGATCTCCCCCGGGACGCGTTCTTC,CASSLDLPRDAFF
many,TRBJ2-1,NA,TRBV12-3/TRBV12-4,TGTGCCAGCAGTTTAGGGGAGAGCTCCTACAATGAGCAGTTCTTC,CASSLGESSYNEQFF
few,TRBJ2-3,NA,TRBV14,TGTGCCAGCAGCCAAGGACTCTCTTCCTACACAGATACGCAGTATTTT,CASSQGLSSYTDTQYF
NA,TRBJ2-5,TRBD2,TRBV10-3,TGTGCCATCAGTGAGGGTCTAGCGGGAGAAGAGACCCAGTACTTC,CAISEGLAGEETQYF
NA,TRBJ1-5,NA,TRBV27,TGTGCCAGCAGACCCGGGACGGCTTATCAGCCCCAGCATTTT,CASRPGTAYQPQHF
many,TRBJ2-1,NA,TRBV28,TGTGCCAGCCGCCTGGACAGCTACAATGAGCAGTTCTTC,CASRLDSYNEQFF
many,TRBJ2-3,TRBD2,TRBV12-3/TRBV12-4,TGTGCCAGCAGTGTGACTAGCGAGGGTAGCACAGATACGCAGTATTTT,CASSVTSEGSTDTQYF
NA,TRBJ2-3,TRBD2,TRBV28,TGTGCCAGCAGTCCAGCGGGAGGGGGCACAGATACGCAGTATTTT,CASSPAGGGTDTQYF
NA,TRBJ2-7,NA,TRBV28,TGTGCCAGCACCCCCCGGGACGGAATCTACGAGCAGTACTTC,CASTPRDGIYEQYF
many,TRBJ2-4,NA,TRBV2,TGTGCCAGCCAGCGGGCACTATTAGCCAAAAACATTCAGTACTTC,CASQRALLAKNIQYF
many,TRBJ2-1,TRBD2,TRBV20-1,TGCAGTGCTAGAGATCGGTATCGGACTAGCGGGAGGGCCTTGAATGAGCAGTTCTTC,CSARDRYRTSGRALNEQFF
few,TRBJ1-3,NA,TRBV2,TGTGCCAGCAGTCACCTGAGGCAGAGCTCTGGAAACACCATATATTTT,CASSHLRQSSGNTIYF
NA,TRBJ1-4,NA,TRBV28,TGTGCCAGCAGTACCCCCAGTGAAAAACTGTTTTTT,CASSTPSEKLFF
many,TRBJ1-2,NA,TRBV18,TGTGCCAGCTCACCCGCCGGGGTTGCGGGCTACACCTTC,CASSPAGVAGYTF
many,TRBJ2-7,NA,TRBV28,TGTGCCAGCAGTCCTACCCCCCGTCGGCAGTACTTC,CASSPTPRRQYF
many,TRBJ2-7,TRBD1,TRBV6-5,TGTGCCAGCAGTTACTCGGGACAGGGGGTTCCGTACGAGCAGTACTTC,CASSYSGQGVPYEQYF
many,TRBJ2-7,NA,TRBV7-2,TGTGCCAGCAGCTTTGAACAGACCTACGAGCAGTACTTC,CASSFEQTYEQYF
few,TRBJ2-5,NA,TRBV12-3/TRBV12-4,TGTGCCAGCAGTTTCTCCAGGTTAGAGACCCAGTACTTC,CASSFSRLETQYF
NA,TRBJ2-2,NA,TRBV27,TGTGCCAGCAGACTTTGGGACTCACCCACCGGGGAGCTGTTTTTT,CASRLWDSPTGELFF
NA,TRBJ1-6,NA,TRBV7-3,TGTGCCAGCAGCTTCACGGCGGGTTCACCCCTCCACTTT,CASSFTAGSPLHF
NA,TRBJ2-1,NA,TRBV9,TGTGCCAGCGCCCAGGCGGCAGGGGATTACAATGAGCAGTTCTTC,CASAQAAGDYNEQFF
many,TRBJ2-1,TRBD2,TRBV6-1,TGTGCCAGCAACGACCCCGGGACTAGCATCAATGAGCAGTTCTTC,CASNDPGTSINEQFF
many,TRBJ2-1,TRBD2,TRBV11-2,TGTGCCAGCAGCTTAGAAGTAGCGGGGGGGAACAATGAGCAGTTCTTC,CASSLEVAGGNNEQFF
NA,TRBJ2-7,TRBD2,TRBV4-1,TGCGCCAGCAGCCCTACTGGGGGAGGGCCCTTCTCCTACGAGCAGTACTTC,CASSPTGGGPFSYEQYF
NA,TRBJ2-1,NA,TRBV20-1,TGCAGCGGGGGGGACAGGACCAGGAATGAGCAGTTCTTC,CSGGDRTRNEQFF
many,TRBJ2-3,NA,TRBV28,TGTGCCAGCAGCTGGGGAGACACAGATACGCAGTATTTT,CASSWGDTDTQYF
many,TRBJ1-1,TRBD1,TRBV7-3,TGTGCCAGCAGTCGTACAGGGGGAAGGGACACTGAAGCTTTCTTT,CASSRTGGRDTEAFF
many,TRBJ1-1,TRBD1,TRBV2,TGTGCCAGCAGAGGAATCGGGACAGGGGGCTCTCCGGTTACTGAAGCTTTCTTT,CASRGIGTGGSPVTEAFF
once,TRBJ1-1,TRBD1,TRBV20-1,TGCAGTGCTGGGACAGGGACTGAAGCTTTCTTT,CSAGTGTEAFF
many,TRBJ1-1,NA,TRBV7-9,TGTGCCAGCAGCCACCCGACAGGTGACACTGAAGCTTTCTTT,CASSHPTGDTEAFF
many,TRBJ2-7,NA,TRBV20-1,TGCAGTGCCACAGGGGTAGGGGGGAACGAGCAGTACTTC,CSATGVGGNEQYF
many,TRBJ2-7,NA,TRBV29-1,TGCAGCGTGGGCCTTCGCGGGTACGAGCAGTACTTC,CSVGLRGYEQYF
few,TRBJ1-1,TRBD1,TRBV20-1,TGCAGTGCTCCGGGACAGGGTTCTTCGGGGACTGAAGCTTTCTTT,CSAPGQGSSGTEAFF
NA,TRBJ1-5,NA,TRBV15,TGTGCCACCAGCAGAGATGAGCCCGTCATGAATCAGCCCCAGCATTTT,CATSRDEPVMNQPQHF
NA,TRBJ2-3,NA,TRBV28,TGTACCAGCAGTTTTCTGGGGGGCGTCCTGAGCACAGATACGCAGTATTTT,CTSSFLGGVLSTDTQYF